Below are 13 T cell receptor beta chains sequenced from a single sample in a study of OX40 agonist ivuxolimab in advanced cancers. TCRdb keeps only in-frame clones here, not all; method: immunoSEQ multiplex PCR. Among 16,000 or so clones listed, approximately 80% were seen once. The sequencing here drew on CD4+ or CD8+ T cells sorted from blood, taken in a trial of the OX40 agonist ivuxolimab. The source of these receptors is an adult with an advanced solid tumor such as melanoma, head and neck, liver or kidney cancer.

This clone counts as medium-sized. This rearrangement joins TRBV30 to TRBJ2-7; TRBD1 might be the D (5 bases). Germline V gene sequence: CDR1 GTSNPN, CDR2 SVGIG (reference sequence). V gave up 2 bases and J gave up 3 bases, with 8 bases separating them. The CDR3 totals 12 residues. CDR3 residues: CAWSPQGYEQYF. For the CDR3, the DNA is TGTGCCTGGAGTCCTCAGGGCTACGAGCAGTACTTC.

This chain links TRBV29-1 with TRBJ2-1; D not certain. The V gene's germline CDR1 is SQVTM and CDR2 ANQGSEA. Trimming pared 5 bases from V and 5 bases from J, leaving 16 bases between. The CDR3 runs to 14 residues. CDR3 nucleotides: TGCAGCGTTCCGTTCGACATACCCAACAATGAGCAGTTCTTC. Translating gives CSVPFDIPNNEQFF.

CDR3 in amino acids: CASSFPDRMNTEAFF. The CDR3 nucleotides read TGTGCCAGCAGTTTCCCGGACAGGATGAACACTGAAGCTTTCTTT. The J gene is TRBJ1-1, the V gene TRBV28; 7 bases map to TRBD1. Germline V gene lookup returns CDR1 MDHEN and CDR2 SYDVKM. The CDR3 spans 15 residues. V was clipped by 3 bases and J by 0 bases; unmatched bases: 4.

The rearrangement joins TRBV13 to TRBJ2-7; possible D gene TRBD1, 6 bases. Germline CDR1 is PRHDT and CDR2 is FYEKMQ (reference sequence). The CDR3 extends over 13 amino acids. V gave up 4 bases and J gave up 2 bases, with 9 bases separating them. As DNA, the CDR3 is TGTGCCAGCAGCTCGGACAGAACCTACGAGCAGTACTTC. This sequence encodes CASSSDRTYEQYF.

The rearrangement joins TRBV2 to TRBJ1-2; TRBD1 matches 11 bases. Germline V gives CDR1 SNHLY, CDR2 FYNNEI. The junction had 10 bases not matched to a gene; V was cut back by 6 bases and J by 4 bases. This CDR3 has 16 residues. CDR3 DNA sequence: TGTGCCAGCAGGGACAGGGGGCAAGTCACCCCCTATGGCTACACCTTC. This encodes CASRDRGQVTPYGYTF.

This chain links TRBV7-6 with TRBJ1-2; 11 bases agree with TRBD1. The V segment lost 5 bases and the J segment 7 bases; nucleotides outside the gene matches: 9. The V gene's germline CDR1 is SGHVS and CDR2 FNYEAQ. The CDR3 runs to 15 residues. The CDR3 nucleotides are TGTGCCAGCAGCCCGGGGACAGGGGGAGGTGGTGGCTACACCTTC. This gives the protein CASSPGTGGGGGYTF.

The V and J genes are TRBV15 and TRBJ1-3, with D hard to call. This CDR3 has 13 amino acids. Germline assignment: CDR1 LNHNV and CDR2 YYDKDF (reference sequence). V was trimmed by 0 bases and J by 3 bases, leaving 3 bases between them. The CDR3: CATSRDDGNTIYF. CDR3 coding DNA: TGTGCCACCAGCAGAGACGATGGAAACACCATATATTTT.

The chain is built from TRBV4-2 and TRBJ2-7; a possible D gene is TRBD1 (8 bases). Germline values: CDR1 LGHNA, CDR2 YNFKEQ. The ends were cut back, 4 bases at V and 0 bases at J, with 16 bases in the middle. The CDR3 length is 16 residues. CDR3: CASSPAGGGGSYEQYF. CDR3 DNA: TGTGCCAGCAGCCCCGCAGGGGGCGGGGGCTCCTACGAGCAGTACTTC.

This chain uses TRBV6-1 with TRBJ1-1; D may be TRBD1 (5 bases). Per the germline V gene, CDR1 is MNHNS and CDR2 is SASEGT. V lost 6 bases to trimming and J lost 6 bases, with 8 bases between them. This CDR3 contains 11 residues. Written as DNA, the CDR3 is TGTGCCAGCAGCGAGGGGCCTGAAGCTTTCTTT. Protein sequence: CASSEGPEAFF.

This clone came up a few times. The chain recombines TRBV11-2 with TRBJ2-7, with 10 bases that match TRBD1. This CDR3 is built from 15 residues. CDR1 is SGHAT, CDR2 FQNNGV, per germline. Trimming at V came to 4 bases and at J to 6 bases, leaving 9 bases not matched to a gene. The CDR3 here is CASSSAGTGALEQYF. The CDR3 bases are TGTGCCAGCAGCTCTGCCGGGACAGGGGCTCTCGAGCAGTACTTC.

This chain connects TRBV6-6 to TRBJ1-1, with D uncertain. The germline V and J ends were trimmed by 0 bases and 7 bases, with 9 bases remaining between them. The CDR3 is made up of 13 amino acids. Germline CDR1 is MNHNY and CDR2 is SVGAGI (reference sequence). The CDR3 sequence: CASSYSGLVEAFF. The CDR3 DNA reads as TGTGCCAGCAGTTACTCAGGTCTTGTTGAAGCTTTCTTT.

This clone has a handful of counts. The V call is TRBV5-6, the J call TRBJ2-1; D gene unclear. Germline lookup yields CDR1 SGHDT and CDR2 YYEEEE. Trimming cost V 4 bases and J 4 bases, with 18 bases left between them. The CDR3 has 16 residues. CDR3 residues: CASSPETVTLYNEQFF. The DNA of the CDR3 is TGTGCCAGCAGCCCCGAGACCGTCACCCTTTACAATGAGCAGTTCTTC.

The genes are TRBV6-6 and TRBJ1-1; no definite D call. Germline V CDR1 and CDR2: MNHNY, SVGAGI (reference sequence). Deletions cut 2 bases from V and 1 base from J, with 5 bases between. CDR3 length equals 13 residues. CDR3 amino acids: CASSYIGNTEAFF. In DNA form, the CDR3 reads TGTGCCAGCAGTTACATCGGGAACACTGAAGCTTTCTTT.